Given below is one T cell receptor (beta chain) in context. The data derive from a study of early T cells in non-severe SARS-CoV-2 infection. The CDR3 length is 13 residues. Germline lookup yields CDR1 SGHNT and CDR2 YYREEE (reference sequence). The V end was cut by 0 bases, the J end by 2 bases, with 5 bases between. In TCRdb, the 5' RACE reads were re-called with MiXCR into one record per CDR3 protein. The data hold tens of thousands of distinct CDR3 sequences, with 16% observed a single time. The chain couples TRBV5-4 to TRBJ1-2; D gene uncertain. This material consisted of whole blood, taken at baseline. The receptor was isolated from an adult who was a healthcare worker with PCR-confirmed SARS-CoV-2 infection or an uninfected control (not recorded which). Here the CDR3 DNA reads TGTGCCAGCAGCTTGGTCGGAAACTATGGCTACACCTTC. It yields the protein CASSLVGNYGYTF.